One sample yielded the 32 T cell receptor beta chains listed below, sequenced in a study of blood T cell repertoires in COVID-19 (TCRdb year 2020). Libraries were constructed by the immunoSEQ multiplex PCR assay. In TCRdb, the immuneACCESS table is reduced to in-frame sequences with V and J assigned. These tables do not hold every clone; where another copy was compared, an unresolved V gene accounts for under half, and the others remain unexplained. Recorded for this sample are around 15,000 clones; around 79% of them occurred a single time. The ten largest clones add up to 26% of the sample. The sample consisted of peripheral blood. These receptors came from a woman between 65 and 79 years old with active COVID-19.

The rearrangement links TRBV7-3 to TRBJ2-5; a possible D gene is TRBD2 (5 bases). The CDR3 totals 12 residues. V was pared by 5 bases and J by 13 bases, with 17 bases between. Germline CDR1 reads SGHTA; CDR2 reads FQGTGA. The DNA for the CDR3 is TGTGCCAGCAGCCCTAGTGGGCTTCGGGGGTACTTC. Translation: CASSPSGLRGYF.

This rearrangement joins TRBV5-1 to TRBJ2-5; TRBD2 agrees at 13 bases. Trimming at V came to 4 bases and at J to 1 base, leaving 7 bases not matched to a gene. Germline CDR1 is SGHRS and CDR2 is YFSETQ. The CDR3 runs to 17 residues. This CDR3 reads CASSRLAGGSTQETQYF. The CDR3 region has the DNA TGCGCCAGCAGCCGACTAGCGGGAGGATCTACCCAAGAGACCCAGTACTTC.

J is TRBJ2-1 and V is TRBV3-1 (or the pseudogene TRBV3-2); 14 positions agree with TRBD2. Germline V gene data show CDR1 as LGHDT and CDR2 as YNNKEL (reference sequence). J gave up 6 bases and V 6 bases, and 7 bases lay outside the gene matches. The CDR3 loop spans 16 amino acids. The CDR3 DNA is TGTGCCAGCAGTCGCGGACTAGCGGGAGGAGGCAATGAGCAGTTCTTC. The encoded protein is CASSRGLAGGGNEQFF.

CDR3: CASSSNSNQPQHF. The CDR3 DNA reads TGTGCCAGCAGCTCCAATAGCAATCAGCCCCAGCATTTT. V usage is TRBV5-4 and J usage is TRBJ1-5; D call uncertain. CDR1 is SGHNT, CDR2 YYREEE, per germline (reference sequence). Trimming took 3 bases from V and 0 from J, leaving 4 bases between them. The CDR3 loop spans 13 amino acids.

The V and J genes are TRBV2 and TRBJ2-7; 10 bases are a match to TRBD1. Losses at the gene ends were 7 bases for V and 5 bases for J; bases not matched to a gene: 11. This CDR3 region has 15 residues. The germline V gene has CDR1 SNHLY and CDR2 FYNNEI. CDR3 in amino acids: CASNRGGQGGHEQYF. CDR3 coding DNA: TGTGCCAGCAATAGAGGCGGACAGGGGGGGCACGAGCAGTACTTC.

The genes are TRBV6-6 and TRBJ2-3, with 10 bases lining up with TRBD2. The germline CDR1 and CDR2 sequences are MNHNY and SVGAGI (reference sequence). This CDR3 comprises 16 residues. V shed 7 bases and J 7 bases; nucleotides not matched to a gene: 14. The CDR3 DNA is TGTGCCAGCATGGAACGGACTAGCGGAATTGTAAATACGCAGTATTTT. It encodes CASMERTSGIVNTQYF.

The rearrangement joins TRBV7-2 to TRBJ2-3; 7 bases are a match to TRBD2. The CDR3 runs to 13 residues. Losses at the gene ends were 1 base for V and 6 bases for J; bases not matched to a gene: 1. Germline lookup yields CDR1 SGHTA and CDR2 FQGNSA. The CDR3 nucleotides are TGTGCCAGCAGCTTAGTCGGGAGGGATACGCAGTATTTT. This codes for CASSLVGRDTQYF.

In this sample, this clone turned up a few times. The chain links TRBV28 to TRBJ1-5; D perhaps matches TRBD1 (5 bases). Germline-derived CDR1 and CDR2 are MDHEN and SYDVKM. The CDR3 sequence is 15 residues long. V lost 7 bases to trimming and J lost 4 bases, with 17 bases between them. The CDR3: CASISGDSGNQPQHF. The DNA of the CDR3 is TGTGCCAGCATCTCCGGGGACTCCGGGAATCAGCCCCAGCATTTT.

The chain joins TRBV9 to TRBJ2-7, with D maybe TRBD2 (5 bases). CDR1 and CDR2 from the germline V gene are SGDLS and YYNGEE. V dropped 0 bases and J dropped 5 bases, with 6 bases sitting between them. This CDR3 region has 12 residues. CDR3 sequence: CASSVAGDEQYF. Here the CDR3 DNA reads TGTGCCAGCAGCGTAGCCGGGGACGAGCAGTACTTC.

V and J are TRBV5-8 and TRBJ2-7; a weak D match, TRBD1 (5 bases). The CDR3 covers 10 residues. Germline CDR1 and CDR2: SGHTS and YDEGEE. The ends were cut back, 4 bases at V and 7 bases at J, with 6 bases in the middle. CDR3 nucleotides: TGTGCCAGCAGCAGGACAGAGCAGTACTTC. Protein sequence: CASSRTEQYF.

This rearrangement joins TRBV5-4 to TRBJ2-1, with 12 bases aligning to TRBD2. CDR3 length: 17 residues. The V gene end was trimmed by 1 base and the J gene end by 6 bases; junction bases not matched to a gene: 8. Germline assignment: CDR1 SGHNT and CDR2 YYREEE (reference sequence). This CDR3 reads CASSLFASGGGRNEQFF. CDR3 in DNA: TGTGCCAGCAGCTTGTTCGCTAGCGGGGGGGGCCGCAATGAGCAGTTCTTC. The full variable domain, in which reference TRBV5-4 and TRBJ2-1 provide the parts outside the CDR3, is ETGVTQSPTHLIKTRGQQVTLRCSSQSGHNTVSWYQQALGQGPQFIFQYYREEENGRGNFPPRFSGLQFPNYSSELNVNALELDDSALYLCASSLFASGGGRNEQFFGPGTRLTVL.

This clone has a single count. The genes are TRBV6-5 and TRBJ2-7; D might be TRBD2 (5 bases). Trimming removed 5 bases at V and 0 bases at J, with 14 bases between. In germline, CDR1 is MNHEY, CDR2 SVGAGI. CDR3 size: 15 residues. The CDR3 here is CASSPASGFSYEQYF. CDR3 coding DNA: TGTGCCAGCAGTCCAGCCAGCGGTTTCTCCTACGAGCAGTACTTC.

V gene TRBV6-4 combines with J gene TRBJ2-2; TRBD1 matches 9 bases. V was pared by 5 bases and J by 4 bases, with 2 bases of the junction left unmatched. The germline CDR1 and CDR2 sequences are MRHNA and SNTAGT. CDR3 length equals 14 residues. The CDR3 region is CASSSDRGTGELFF. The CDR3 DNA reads TGTGCCAGCAGTTCGGACAGGGGCACCGGGGAGCTGTTTTTT.

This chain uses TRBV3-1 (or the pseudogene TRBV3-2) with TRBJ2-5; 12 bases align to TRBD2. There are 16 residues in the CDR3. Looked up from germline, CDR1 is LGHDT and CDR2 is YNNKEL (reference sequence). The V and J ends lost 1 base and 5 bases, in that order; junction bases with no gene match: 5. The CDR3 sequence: CASSQGLAGAGETQYF. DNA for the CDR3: TGTGCCAGCAGCCAAGGACTAGCGGGAGCGGGTGAGACCCAGTACTTC.

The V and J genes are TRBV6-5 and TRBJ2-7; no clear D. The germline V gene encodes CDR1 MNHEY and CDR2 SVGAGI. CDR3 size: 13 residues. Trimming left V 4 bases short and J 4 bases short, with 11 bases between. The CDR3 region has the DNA TGTGCCAGCAGTTCCCAGGCCCGTTACGAGCAGTACTTC. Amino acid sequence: CASSSQARYEQYF.

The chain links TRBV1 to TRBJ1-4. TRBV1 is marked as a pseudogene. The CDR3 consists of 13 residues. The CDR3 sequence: CTSEGGTNEKLFF. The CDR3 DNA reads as TGCACCAGCGAAGGAGGAACTAATGAAAAACTGTTTTTT.

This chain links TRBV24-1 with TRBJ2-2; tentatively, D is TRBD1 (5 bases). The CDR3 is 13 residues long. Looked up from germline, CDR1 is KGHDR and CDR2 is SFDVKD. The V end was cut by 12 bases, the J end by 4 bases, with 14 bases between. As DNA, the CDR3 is TGTGCCTCACAGACAGTTATCACCGGGGAGCTGTTTTTT. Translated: CASQTVITGELFF.

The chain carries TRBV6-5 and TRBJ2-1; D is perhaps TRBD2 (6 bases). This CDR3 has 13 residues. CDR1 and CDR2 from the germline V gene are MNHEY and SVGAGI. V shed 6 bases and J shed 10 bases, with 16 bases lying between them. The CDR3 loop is CASRPTSSVEQFF. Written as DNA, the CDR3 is TGTGCCAGCAGACCCACCTCTAGCGTAGAGCAGTTCTTC.

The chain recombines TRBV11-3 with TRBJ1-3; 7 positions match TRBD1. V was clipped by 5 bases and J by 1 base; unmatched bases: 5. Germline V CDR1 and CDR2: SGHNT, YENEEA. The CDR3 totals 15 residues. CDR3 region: CASSADRSSGNTIYF. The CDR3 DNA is TGTGCCAGCAGCGCGGACAGGTCTTCTGGAAACACCATATATTTT.

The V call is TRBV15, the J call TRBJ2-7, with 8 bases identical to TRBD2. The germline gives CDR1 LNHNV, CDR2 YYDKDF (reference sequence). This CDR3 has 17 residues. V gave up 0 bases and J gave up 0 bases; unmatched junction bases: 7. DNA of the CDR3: TGTGCCACCAGCAGAGATCGGGGGGGAGGGAGCTCCTACGAGCAGTACTTC. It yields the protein CATSRDRGGGSSYEQYF.

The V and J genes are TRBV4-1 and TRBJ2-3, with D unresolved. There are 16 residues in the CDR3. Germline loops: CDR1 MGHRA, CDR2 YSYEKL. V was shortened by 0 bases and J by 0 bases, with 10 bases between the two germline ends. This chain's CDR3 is CASSQELTASTDTQYF. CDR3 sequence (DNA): TGCGCCAGCAGCCAAGAACTCACAGCTAGCACAGATACGCAGTATTTT.

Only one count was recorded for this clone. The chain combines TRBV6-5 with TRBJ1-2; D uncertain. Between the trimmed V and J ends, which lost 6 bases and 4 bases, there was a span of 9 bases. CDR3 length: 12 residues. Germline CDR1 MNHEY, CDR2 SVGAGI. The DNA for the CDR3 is TGTGCCAGCAGGTATACAGCCTATGGCTACACCTTC. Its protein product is CASRYTAYGYTF.

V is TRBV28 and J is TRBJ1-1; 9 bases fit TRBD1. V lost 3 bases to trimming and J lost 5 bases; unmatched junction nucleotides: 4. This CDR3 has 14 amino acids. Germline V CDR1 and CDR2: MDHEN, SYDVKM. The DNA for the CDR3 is TGTGCCAGCAGTTTGGTGACAGGGGGTACTGAAGCTTTCTTT. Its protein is CASSLVTGGTEAFF.

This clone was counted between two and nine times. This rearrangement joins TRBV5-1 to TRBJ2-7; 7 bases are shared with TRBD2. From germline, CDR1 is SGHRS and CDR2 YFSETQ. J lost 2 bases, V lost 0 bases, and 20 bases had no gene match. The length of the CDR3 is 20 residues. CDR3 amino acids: CASSLDIRTSRGGWTYEQYF. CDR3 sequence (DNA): TGCGCCAGCAGCTTGGATATAAGGACTAGTAGGGGCGGTTGGACCTACGAGCAGTACTTC.

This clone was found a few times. DNA of the CDR3: TGTGCCAGCAGCTTATTTCCGGAGACAGGCGAGCAGTTCTTC. It codes for CASSLFPETGEQFF. The V gene is TRBV7-3, the J gene TRBJ2-1; possibly TRBD1 for D (6 bases). The CDR3 runs 14 residues. V was pared by 2 bases and J by 10 bases, with 15 bases between. CDR1 and CDR2 (germline): SGHTA, FQGTGA.

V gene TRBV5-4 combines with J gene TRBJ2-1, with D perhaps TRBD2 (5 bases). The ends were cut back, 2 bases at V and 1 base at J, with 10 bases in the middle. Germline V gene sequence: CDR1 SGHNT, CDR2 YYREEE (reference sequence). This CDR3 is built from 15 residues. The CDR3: CASSFAGGSYNEQFF. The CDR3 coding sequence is TGTGCCAGCAGCTTTGCGGGTGGATCCTACAATGAGCAGTTCTTC.

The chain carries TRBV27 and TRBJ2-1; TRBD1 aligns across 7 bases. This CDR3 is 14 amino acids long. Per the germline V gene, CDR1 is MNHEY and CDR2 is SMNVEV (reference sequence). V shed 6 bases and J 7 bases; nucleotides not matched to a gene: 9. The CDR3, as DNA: TGTGCCAGCAGCCGGAGCCGGGACAGAAATGAGCAGTTCTTC. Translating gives CASSRSRDRNEQFF.

CDR3 nucleotide sequence: TGTGCCAGCAGCCAACGCAACTCGGGAGGCCTGAACACTGAAGCTTTCTTT. This sequence encodes CASSQRNSGGLNTEAFF. This chain connects TRBV3-1 (or the pseudogene TRBV3-2) to TRBJ1-1; D is uncertain. The V and J ends lost 2 bases and 0 bases respectively, with 16 bases between them. The CDR3 totals 17 residues. CDR1 and CDR2 (germline): LGHDT, YNNKEL (reference sequence).

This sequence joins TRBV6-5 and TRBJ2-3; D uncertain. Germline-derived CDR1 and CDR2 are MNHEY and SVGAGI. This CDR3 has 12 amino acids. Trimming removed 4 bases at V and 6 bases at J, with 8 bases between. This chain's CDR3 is CASSSQADTQYF. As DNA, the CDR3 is TGTGCCAGCAGTTCCCAAGCGGATACGCAGTATTTT.

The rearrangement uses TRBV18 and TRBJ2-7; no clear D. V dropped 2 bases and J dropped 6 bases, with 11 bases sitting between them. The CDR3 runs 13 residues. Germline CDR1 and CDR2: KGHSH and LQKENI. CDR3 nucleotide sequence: TGTGCCAGCTCACCAGTCCCCCTCGGCGAGCAGTACTTC. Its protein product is CASSPVPLGEQYF. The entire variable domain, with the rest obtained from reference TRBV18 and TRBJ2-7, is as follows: NAGVMQNPRHLVRRRGQEARLRCSPMKGHSHVYWYRQLPEEGLKFMVYLQKENIIDESGMPKERFSAEFPKEGPSILRIQQVVRGDSAAYFCASSPVPLGEQYFGPGTRLTVT.

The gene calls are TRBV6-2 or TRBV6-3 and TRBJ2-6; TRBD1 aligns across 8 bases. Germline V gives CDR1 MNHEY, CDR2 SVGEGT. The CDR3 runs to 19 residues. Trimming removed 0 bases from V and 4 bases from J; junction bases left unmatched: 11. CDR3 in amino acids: CASSYSLGQALPGANVLTF. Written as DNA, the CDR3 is TGTGCCAGCAGTTACTCGTTGGGACAGGCGCTCCCCGGGGCCAACGTCCTGACTTTC.

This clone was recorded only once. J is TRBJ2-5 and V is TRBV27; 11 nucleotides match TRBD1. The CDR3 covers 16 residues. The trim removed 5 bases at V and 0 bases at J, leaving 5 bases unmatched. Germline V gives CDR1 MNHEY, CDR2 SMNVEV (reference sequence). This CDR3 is CASSGGQGVYQETQYF. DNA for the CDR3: TGTGCCAGCAGTGGGGGACAGGGGGTCTACCAAGAGACCCAGTACTTC.